The clone carrying this TCR beta chain occurred many times. The antigen is undetermined. According to the study, TCR beta libraries were built with iRepertoire HTBI primers and CDR3-region Arm-PCR. Authors' analysis steps: Overall, samples carried some 67 TRBV and about 15 TRBJ segments. TCRdb used MiXCR to reprocess the multiplex PCR reads, holding one entry per CDR3 protein. TCRdb, not the original authors, processed these V and J calls. The sample has roughly 560,000 distinct CDR3 sequences, around 11% seen once. Trimming removed 2 bases at V and 6 bases at J, with 14 bases between. The V gene's germline CDR1 is DFQATT and CDR2 SNEGSKA (reference sequence). The CDR3 totals 13 residues. The data were taken from a study of regulatory T cells in long-lasting Graves disease. The study, taken as a whole, reports: There was favoring of TRBV28, TRBJ1-2 and TRBJ2-5 in persistent disease.

Stated time point: newly diagnosed GD, antithyroid drugs for less than 3 months. Following extraction of RNA from PBMCs, that RNA was used to make the TCR library. These records were also assigned to another study, of T cells in Graves' hyperthyroidism and ophthalmopathy. That publication notes: Uncontrolled infection, other autoimmune disease, pregnancy or lactation excluded patients. First-round RT-PCR of the TCR CDR3 relied on the HTBI primer set.

The chain employs TRBV20-1 and TRBJ2-7, with D unresolved. The source was peripheral blood mononuclear cells (PBMCs), collected at new diagnosis, from a patient treated with antithyroid drugs. The sequence derives from a woman aged 30 to 39 with Graves disease. CDR3 DNA sequence: TGCAGTGCTAGACCCCTCCATTGGGGCGAGCAGTACTTC. Amino acids: CSARPLHWGEQYF.